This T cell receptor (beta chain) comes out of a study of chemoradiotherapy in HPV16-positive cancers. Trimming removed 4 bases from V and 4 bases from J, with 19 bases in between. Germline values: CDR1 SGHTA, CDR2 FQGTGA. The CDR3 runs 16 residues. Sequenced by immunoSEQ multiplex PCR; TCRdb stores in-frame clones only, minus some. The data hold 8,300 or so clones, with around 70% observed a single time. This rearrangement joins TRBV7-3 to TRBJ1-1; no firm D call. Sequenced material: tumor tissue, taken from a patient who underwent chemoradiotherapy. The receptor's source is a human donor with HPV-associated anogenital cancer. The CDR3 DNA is TGTGCCAGCAGCTCCCGATCCCGTCAGTATGGCACTGAAGCTTTCTTT. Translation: CASSSRSRQYGTEAFF. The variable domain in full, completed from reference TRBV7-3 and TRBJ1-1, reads GAGVSQTPSNKVTEKGKYVELRCDPISGHTALYWYRQSLGQGPEFLIYFQGTGAADDSGLPNDRFFAVRPEGSVSTLKIQRTERGDSAVYLCASSSRSRQYGTEAFFGQGTRLTVV.